A single T cell receptor (beta chain) is shown here with its context. Its antigen is still unknown. Only in-frame clones appear in the TCRdb table, and some are missing; sequencing was by immunoSEQ multiplex PCR. This repertoire shows under 95,000 clones, 81% found once; its top ten account for roughly 2.7%. The source of the sample is a study of PD-1 blockade in mismatch repair-deficient tumors. Study outcomes and limitations: Rapid post-treatment expansion, then contraction, generally preceding radiologic response, marked tumor-resident clones.

Every patient had mismatch repair deficiency by PCR or immunohistochemistry. The sequencing used peripheral blood, collected 12 weeks after starting pembrolizumab. This sequence originates from an adult with mismatch repair-deficient cancer.

The CDR3 sequence is CASSLTRGTSGLSHEQFF. The CDR3 DNA reads as TGTGCCAGCAGCTTAACGAGGGGGACTAGCGGGCTAAGCCATGAGCAGTTCTTC. The rearrangement uses TRBV7-3 and TRBJ2-1, with TRBD2 matching 12 bases. Trimming took 0 bases from V and 8 from J; bases not matched to a gene: 11. Germline assignment: CDR1 SGHTA and CDR2 FQGTGA. This CDR3 has 18 residues.